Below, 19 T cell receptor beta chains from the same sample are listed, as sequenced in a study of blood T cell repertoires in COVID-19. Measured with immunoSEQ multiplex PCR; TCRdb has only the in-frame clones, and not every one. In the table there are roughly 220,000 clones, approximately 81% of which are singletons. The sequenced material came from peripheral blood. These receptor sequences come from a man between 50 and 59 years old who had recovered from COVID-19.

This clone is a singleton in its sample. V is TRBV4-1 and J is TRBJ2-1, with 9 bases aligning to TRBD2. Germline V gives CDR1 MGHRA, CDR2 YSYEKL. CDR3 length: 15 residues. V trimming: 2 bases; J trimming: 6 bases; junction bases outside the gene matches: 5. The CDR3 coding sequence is TGCGCCAGCAGCCAACCAAGCGGGAGGACCAATGAGCAGTTCTTC. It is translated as CASSQPSGRTNEQFF.

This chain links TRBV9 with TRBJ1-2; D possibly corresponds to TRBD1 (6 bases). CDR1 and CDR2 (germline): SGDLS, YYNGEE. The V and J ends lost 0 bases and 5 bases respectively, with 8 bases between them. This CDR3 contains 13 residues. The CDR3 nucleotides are TGTGCCAGCAGCGTAGACCAGGGGTATGGCTACACCTTC. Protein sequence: CASSVDQGYGYTF. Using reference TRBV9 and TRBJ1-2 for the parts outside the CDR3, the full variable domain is DSGVTQTPKHLITATGQRVTLRCSPRSGDLSVYWYQQSLDQGLQFLIQYYNGEERAKGNILERFSAQQFPDLHSELNLSSLELGDSALYFCASSVDQGYGYTFGSGTRLTVV.

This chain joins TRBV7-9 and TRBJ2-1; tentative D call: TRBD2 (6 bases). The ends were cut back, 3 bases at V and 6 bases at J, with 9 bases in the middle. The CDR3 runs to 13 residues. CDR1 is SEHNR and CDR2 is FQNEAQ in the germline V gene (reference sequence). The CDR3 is CASSFQGGNEQFF. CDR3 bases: TGTGCCAGCAGCTTCCAGGGAGGCAATGAGCAGTTCTTC.

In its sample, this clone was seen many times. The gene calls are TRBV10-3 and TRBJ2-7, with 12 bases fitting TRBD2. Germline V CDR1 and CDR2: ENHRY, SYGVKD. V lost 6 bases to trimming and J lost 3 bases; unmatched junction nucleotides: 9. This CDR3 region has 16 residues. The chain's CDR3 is CAISRLTSGSRYEQYF. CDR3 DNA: TGTGCCATCAGCCGGCTGACTAGCGGGAGTCGCTACGAGCAGTACTTC.

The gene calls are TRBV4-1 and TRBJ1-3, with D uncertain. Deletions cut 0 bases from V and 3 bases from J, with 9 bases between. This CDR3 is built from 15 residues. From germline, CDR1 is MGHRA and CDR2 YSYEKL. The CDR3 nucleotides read TGCGCCAGCAGCCAAGACTGGGCCATTGGAAACACCATATATTTT. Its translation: CASSQDWAIGNTIYF.

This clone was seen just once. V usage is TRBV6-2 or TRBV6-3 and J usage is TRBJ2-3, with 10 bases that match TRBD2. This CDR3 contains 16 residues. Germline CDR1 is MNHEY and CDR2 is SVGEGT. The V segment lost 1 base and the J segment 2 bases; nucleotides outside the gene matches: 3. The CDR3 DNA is TGTGCCAGCAGTTACTACGGGACTAGCGTCACAGATACGCAGTATTTT. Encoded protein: CASSYYGTSVTDTQYF.

CDR3 bases: TGTGCCAGCAGCTATTTCGGGACAGCCGATAATTCACCCCTCCACTTT. It is translated as CASSYFGTADNSPLHF. This sequence joins TRBV3-1 (or the pseudogene TRBV3-2) and TRBJ1-6, with TRBD1 matching over 7 bases. In germline, CDR1 is LGHDT, CDR2 YNNKEL (reference sequence). This CDR3 is 16 amino acids long. The V and J ends lost 5 bases and 5 bases, in that order; junction bases with no gene match: 9.

In DNA form, the CDR3 reads TGTGCCAGCGGTAGCGGGGAGCTGTTTTTT. Translation gives CASGSGELFF. The chain links TRBV9 to TRBJ2-2; D ambiguous. The germline V gene encodes CDR1 SGDLS and CDR2 YYNGEE. Trimming removed 7 bases at V and 7 bases at J, with 5 bases between. The CDR3 extends over 10 amino acids.

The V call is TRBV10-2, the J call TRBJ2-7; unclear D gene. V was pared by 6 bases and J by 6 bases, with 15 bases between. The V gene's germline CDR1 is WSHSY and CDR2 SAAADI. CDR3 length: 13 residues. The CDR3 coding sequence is TGCGCCAGCAGGACAAGGCCCACGAGCGAGCAGTACTTC. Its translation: CASRTRPTSEQYF.

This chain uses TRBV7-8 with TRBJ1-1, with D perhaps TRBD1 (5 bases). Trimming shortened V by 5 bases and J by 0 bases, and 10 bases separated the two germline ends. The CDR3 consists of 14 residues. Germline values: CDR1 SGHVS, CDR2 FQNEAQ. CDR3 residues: CASSPSTVNTEAFF. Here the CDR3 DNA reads TGTGCCAGCAGCCCTTCGACAGTGAACACTGAAGCTTTCTTT.

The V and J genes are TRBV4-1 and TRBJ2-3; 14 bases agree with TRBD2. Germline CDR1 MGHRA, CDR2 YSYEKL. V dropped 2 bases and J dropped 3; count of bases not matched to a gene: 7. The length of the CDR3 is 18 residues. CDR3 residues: CASSQSGLAGGGTDTQYF. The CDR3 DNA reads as TGCGCCAGCAGCCAAAGTGGACTAGCGGGAGGTGGTACAGATACGCAGTATTTT.

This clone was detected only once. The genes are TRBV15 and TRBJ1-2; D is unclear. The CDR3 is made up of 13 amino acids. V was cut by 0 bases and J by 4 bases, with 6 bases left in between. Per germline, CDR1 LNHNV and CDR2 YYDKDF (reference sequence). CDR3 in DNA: TGTGCCACCAGCAGAGATGCCGGCTATGGCTACACCTTC. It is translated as CATSRDAGYGYTF.

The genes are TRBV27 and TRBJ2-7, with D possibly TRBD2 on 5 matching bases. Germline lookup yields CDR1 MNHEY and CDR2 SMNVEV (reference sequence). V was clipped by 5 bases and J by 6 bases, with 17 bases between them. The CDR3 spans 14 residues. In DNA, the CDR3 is TGTGCCAGCAGTCGCCGGGATATTGCCGGCGAGCAGTACTTC. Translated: CASSRRDIAGEQYF.

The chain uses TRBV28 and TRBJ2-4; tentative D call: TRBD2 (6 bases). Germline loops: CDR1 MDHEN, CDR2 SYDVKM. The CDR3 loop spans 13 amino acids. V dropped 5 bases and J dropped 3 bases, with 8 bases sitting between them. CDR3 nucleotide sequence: TGTGCCAGCAGTAGGGAGGTCAAAAACATTCAGTACTTC. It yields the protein CASSREVKNIQYF.

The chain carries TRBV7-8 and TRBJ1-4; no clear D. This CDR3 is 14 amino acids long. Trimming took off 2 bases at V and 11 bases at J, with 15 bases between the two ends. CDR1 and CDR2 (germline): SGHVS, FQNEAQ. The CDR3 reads CASSLRELGGKLFF. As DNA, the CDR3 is TGTGCCAGCAGCTTAAGGGAATTAGGCGGGAAACTGTTTTTT.

DNA for the CDR3: TGTGCCAGCAGCCAAGACATGTACACTGAAGCTTTCTTT. Protein product: CASSQDMYTEAFF. This sequence joins TRBV14 and TRBJ1-1; D not resolved. The CDR3 consists of 13 residues. CDR1 is SGHDN and CDR2 is FVKESK in the germline V gene. The V end was cut by 0 bases, the J end by 3 bases, with 5 bases between.

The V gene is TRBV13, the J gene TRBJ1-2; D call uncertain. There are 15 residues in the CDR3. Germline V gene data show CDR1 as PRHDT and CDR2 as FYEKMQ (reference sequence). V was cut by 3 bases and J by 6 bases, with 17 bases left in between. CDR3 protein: CASSFPGLFRDGYTF. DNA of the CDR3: TGTGCCAGCAGCTTCCCAGGTCTTTTCCGAGATGGCTACACCTTC.

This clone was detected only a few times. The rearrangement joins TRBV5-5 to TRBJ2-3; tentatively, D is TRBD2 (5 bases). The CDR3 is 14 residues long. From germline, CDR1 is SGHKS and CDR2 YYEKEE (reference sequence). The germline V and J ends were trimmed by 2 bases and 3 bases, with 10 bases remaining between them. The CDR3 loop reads CASSFGERTDTQYF. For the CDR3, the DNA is TGTGCCAGCAGCTTTGGGGAGCGGACAGATACGCAGTATTTT.

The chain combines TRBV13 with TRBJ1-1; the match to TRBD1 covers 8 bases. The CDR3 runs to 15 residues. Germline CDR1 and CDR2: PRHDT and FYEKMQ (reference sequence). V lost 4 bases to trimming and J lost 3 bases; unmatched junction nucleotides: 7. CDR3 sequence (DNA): TGTGCCAGCAGCTCCGACAGGGGCCGGCACACTGAAGCTTTCTTT. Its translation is CASSSDRGRHTEAFF.